Listed below are T cell receptor beta chains from one sample, sequenced in a study of persistence of HIV-infected CD4 T cells. The method was immunoSEQ multiplex PCR; TCRdb's version includes in-frame clones alone and lacks a portion of them. The data show 25,000 to 35,000 clones, approximately 70% seen once. For these receptors, no antigen is known. Sequences were derived from CD4+ T cells sorted from PBMCs after approximately 20-hour stimulation, sampled from a patient who received antiretroviral therapy. Receptors originate from an adult man with HIV who was CMV-seropositive. CDR3s include the opening cysteine and the closing phenylalanine or tryptophan.

>TRBV7-2|15|TRBJ2-2
CASSSGQGNTGELFF
>TRBV4-2|17|TRBJ1-2
CASSRGAATGAAYGYTF
>TRBV18|20|TRBJ1-4
CASSRDRTQTGGSTNEKLFF
>TRBV3-1/TRBV3-2|13|TRBJ1-5
CASSQAPQGPQHF
>TRBV27|13|TRBJ2-1
CASSSRLASEQFF
>TRBV4-1|21|TRBJ2-1
CASSRYDPSSWVRGSYNEQFF
>TRBV7-2|15|TRBJ1-6
CASSARTAQNSPLHF
>TRBV6-1|16|TRBJ2-1
CASSEARAVSYNEQFF
>TRBV28|15|TRBJ2-6
CASSPSLSGANVLTF
>TRBV7-2|15|TRBJ1-1
CASRQTGGQNTEAFF
>TRBV3-1/TRBV3-2|15|TRBJ1-1
CASTSQGGRSTEAFF
>TRBV27|18|TRBJ2-3
CASSPSNVAGGRTDTQYF
>TRBV9|15|TRBJ1-4
CASSVSTGPNEKLFF